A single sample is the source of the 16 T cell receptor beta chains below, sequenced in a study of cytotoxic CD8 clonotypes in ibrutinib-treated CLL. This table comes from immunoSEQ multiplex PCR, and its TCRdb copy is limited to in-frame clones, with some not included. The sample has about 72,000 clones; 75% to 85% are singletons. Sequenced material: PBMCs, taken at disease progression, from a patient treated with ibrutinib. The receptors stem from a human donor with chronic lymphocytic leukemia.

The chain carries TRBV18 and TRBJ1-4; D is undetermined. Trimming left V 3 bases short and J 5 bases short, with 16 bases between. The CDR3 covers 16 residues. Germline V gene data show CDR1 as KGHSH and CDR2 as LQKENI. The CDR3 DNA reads TGTGCCAGCTCACCCCAGGAGGTTGCCTCAAATGAAAAACTGTTTTTT. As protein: CASSPQEVASNEKLFF.

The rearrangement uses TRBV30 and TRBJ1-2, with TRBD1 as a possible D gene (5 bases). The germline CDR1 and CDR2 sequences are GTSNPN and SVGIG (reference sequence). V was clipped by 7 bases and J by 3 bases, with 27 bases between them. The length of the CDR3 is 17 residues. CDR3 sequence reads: CASTRTLQGAHHYGYTF. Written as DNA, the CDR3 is TGTGCCTCGACTCGTACCCTTCAGGGTGCCCATCACTATGGCTACACCTTC.

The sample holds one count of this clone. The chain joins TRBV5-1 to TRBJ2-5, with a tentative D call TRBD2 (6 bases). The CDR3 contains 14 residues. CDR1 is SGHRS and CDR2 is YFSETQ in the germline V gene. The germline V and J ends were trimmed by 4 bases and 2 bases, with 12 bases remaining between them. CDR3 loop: CASSISGGQETQYF. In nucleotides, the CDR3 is TGCGCCAGCAGCATTTCCGGGGGTCAAGAGACCCAGTACTTC.

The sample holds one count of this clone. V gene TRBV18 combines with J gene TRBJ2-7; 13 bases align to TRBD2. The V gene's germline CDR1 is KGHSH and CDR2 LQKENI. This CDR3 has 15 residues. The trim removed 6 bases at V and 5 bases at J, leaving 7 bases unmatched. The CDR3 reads CASSPGTSGIHEQYF. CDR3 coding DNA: TGTGCCAGCTCGCCGGGGACTAGCGGGATACACGAGCAGTACTTC. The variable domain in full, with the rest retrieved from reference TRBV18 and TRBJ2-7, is NAGVMQNPRHLVRRRGQEARLRCSPMKGHSHVYWYRQLPEEGLKFMVYLQKENIIDESGMPKERFSAEFPKEGPSILRIQQVVRGDSAAYFCASSPGTSGIHEQYFGPGTRLTVT.

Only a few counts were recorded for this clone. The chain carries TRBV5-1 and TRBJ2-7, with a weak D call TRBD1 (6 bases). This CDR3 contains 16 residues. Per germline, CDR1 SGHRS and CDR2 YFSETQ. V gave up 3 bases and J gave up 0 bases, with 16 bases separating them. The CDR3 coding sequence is TGCGCCAGCAGCTGGACCGCACAGGGCGGCTCCTACGAGCAGTACTTC. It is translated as CASSWTAQGGSYEQYF.

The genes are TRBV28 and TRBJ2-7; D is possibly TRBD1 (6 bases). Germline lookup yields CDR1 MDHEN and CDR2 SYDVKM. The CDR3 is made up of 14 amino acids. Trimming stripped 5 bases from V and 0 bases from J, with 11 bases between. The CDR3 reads CASSATGLSYEQYF. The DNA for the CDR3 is TGTGCCAGCAGTGCTACAGGGCTCTCCTACGAGCAGTACTTC.

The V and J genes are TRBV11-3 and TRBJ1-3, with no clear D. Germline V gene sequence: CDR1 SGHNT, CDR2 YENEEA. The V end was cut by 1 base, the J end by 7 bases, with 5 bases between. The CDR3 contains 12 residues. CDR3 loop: CASSLGSNTIYF. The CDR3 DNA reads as TGTGCCAGCAGCTTAGGATCTAACACCATATATTTT. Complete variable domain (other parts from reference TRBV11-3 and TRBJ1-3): EAGVVQSPRYKIIEKKQPVAFWCNPISGHNTLYWYLQNLGQGPELLIRYENEEAVDDSQLPKDRFSAERLKGVDSTLKIQPAELGDSAVYLCASSLGSNTIYFGEGSWLTVV.

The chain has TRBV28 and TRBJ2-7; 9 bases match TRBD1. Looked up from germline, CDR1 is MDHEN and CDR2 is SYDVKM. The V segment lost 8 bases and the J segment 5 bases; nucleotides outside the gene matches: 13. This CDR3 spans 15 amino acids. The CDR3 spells CASEPLGTGNNEQYF. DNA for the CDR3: TGTGCCAGCGAGCCGTTAGGGACAGGGAATAACGAGCAGTACTTC.

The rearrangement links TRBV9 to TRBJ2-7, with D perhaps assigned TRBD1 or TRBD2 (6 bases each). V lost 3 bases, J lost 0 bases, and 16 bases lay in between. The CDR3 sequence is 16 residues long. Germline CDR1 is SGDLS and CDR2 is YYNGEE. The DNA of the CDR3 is TGTGCCAGCAGCGGGGCAGGGGTAGCGGACTCCTACGAGCAGTACTTC. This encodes CASSGAGVADSYEQYF.

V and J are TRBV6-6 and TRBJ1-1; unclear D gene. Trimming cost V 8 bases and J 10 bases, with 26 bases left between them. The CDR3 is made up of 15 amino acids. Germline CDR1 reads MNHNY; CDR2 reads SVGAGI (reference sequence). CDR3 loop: CASLGPVSEARRAFF. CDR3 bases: TGTGCCAGCCTTGGACCCGTTTCAGAGGCCCGGAGAGCTTTCTTT.

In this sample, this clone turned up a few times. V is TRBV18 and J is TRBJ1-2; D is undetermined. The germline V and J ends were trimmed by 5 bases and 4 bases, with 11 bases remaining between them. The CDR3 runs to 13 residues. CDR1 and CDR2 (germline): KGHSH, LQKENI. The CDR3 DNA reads TGTGCCAGCTCAGAAGGGAAGGGCTATGGCTACACCTTC. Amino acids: CASSEGKGYGYTF.

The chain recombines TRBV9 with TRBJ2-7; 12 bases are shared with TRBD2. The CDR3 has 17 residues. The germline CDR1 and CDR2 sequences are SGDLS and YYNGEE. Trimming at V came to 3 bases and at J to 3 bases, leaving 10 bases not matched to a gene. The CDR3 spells CASSETGTSGPFYEQYF. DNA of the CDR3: TGTGCCAGCAGCGAAACCGGGACTAGCGGGCCGTTCTACGAGCAGTACTTC.

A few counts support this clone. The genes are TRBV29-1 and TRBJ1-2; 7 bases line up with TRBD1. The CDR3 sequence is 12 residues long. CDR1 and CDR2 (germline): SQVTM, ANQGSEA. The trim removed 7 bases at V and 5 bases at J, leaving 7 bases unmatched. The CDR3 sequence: CSDRTGSYGYTF. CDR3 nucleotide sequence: TGCAGCGACCGGACAGGTTCATATGGCTACACCTTC.

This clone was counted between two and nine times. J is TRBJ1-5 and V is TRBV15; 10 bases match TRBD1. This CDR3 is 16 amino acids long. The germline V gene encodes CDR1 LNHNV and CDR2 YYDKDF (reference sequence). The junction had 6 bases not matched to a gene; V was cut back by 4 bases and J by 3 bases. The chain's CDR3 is CATSTSTGGLNQPQHF. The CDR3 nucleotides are TGTGCCACCAGCACCTCGACAGGGGGCCTCAATCAGCCCCAGCATTTT.

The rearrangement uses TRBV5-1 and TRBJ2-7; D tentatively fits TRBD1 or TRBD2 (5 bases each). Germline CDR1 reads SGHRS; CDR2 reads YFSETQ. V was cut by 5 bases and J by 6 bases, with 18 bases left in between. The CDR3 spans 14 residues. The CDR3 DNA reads TGCGCCAGCAGTCCGGCTGGGGGTTATACCGAGCAGTACTTC. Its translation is CASSPAGGYTEQYF. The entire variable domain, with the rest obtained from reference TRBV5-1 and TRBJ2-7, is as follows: KAGVTQTPRYLIKTRGQQVTLSCSPISGHRSVSWYQQTPGQGLQFLFEYFSETQRNKGNFPGRFSGRQFSNSRSEMNVSTLELGDSALYLCASSPAGGYTEQYFGPGTRLTVT.

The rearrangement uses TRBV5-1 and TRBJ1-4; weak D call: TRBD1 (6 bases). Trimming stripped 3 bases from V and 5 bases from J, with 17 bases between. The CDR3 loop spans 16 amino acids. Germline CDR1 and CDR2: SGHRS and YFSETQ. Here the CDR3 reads CASSSRPGAGNEKLFF. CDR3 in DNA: TGCGCCAGCAGCTCGAGGCCGGGGGCGGGAAATGAAAAACTGTTTTTT.